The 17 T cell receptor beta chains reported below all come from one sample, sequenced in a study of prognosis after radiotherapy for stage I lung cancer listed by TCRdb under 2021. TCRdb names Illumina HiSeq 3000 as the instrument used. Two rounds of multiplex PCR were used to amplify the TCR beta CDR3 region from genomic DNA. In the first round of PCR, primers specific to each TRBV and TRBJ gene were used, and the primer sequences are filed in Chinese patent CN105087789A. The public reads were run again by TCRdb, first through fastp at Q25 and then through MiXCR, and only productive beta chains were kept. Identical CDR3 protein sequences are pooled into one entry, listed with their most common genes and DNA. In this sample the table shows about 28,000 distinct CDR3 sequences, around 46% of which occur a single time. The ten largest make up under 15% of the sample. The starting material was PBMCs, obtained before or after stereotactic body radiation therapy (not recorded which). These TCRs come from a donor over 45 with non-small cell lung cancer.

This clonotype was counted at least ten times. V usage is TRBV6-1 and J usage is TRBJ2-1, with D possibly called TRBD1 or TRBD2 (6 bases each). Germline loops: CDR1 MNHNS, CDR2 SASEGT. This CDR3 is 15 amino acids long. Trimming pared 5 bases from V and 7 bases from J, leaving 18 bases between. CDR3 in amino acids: CASSPRGQVANEQFF. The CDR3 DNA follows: TGTGCCAGCAGTCCCCGGGGGCAGGTTGCTAATGAGCAGTTCTTC.

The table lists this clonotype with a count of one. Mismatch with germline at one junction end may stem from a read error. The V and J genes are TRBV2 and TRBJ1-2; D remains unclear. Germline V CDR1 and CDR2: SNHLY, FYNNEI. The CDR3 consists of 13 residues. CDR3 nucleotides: TGTGTCAGCAATGCAGACCGGACTACTGTCTACACCTTC. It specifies CVSNADRTTVYTF.

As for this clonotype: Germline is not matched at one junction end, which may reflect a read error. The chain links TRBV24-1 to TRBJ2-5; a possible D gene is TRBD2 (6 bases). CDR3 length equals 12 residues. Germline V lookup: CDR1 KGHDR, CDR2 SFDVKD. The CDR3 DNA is TGTTCAACGGCGGGGTCCGCAGAGACCCATTACTTC. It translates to CSTAGSAETHYF.

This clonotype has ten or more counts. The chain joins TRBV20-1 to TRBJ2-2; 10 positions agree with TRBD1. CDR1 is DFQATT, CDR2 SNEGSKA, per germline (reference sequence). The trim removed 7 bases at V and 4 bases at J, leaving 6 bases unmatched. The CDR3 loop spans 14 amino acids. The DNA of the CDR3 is TGCAGTGGGGTCGGGACAGGGGTCACCGGGGAGCTGTTTTTT. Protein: CSGVGTGVTGELFF.

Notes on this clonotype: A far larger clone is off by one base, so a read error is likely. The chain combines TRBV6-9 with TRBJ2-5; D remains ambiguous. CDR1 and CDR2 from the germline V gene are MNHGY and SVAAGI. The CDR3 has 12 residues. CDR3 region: CAISYFNGPQYF. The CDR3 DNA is TGTGCCATCAGTTACTTTAACGGCCCCCAGTACTTC.

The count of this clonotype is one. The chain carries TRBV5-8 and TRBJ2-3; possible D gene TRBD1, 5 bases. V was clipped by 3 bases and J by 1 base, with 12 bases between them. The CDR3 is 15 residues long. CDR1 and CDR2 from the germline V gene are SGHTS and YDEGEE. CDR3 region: CASSSTGVRTDTQYF. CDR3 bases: TGTGCCAGCAGCTCAACAGGTGTGCGCACAGATACGCAGTATTTT.

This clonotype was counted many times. The CDR3 protein is CASTLDSSYEQYF. The CDR3, as DNA: TGTGCCAGCACCCTGGACAGTTCCTACGAGCAGTACTTC. This chain links TRBV5-5 with TRBJ2-7; TRBD1 is a possible D gene (6 bases). Looked up from germline, CDR1 is SGHKS and CDR2 is YYEKEE (reference sequence). The CDR3 has 13 amino acids. The V and J ends lost 6 bases and 1 base respectively, with 11 bases between them.

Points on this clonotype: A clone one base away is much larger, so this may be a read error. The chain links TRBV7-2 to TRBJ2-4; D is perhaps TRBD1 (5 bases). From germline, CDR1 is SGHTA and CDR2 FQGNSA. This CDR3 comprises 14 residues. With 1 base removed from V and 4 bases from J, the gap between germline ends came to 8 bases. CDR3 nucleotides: TGTGCCAGCAGCTTAGGTGGACAAAAAAACATTCAGTACTTC. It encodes CASSLGGQKNIQYF. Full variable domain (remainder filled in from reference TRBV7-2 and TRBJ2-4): GAGVSQSPSNKVTEKGKDVELRCDPISGHTALYWYRQSLGQGLEFLIYFQGNSAPDKSGLPSDRFSAERTGGSVSTLTIQRTQQEDSAVYLCASSLGGQKNIQYFGAGTRLSVL.

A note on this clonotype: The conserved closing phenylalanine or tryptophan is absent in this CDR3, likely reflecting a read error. The CDR3 region has the DNA TGTGCCAGAACAAGGGGCCGGGTGGGCACCGGGGAGCTGTTTTCT. Amino acids: CARTRGRVGTGELFS. The chain couples TRBV7-3 to TRBJ2-2, with D maybe TRBD1 (5 bases). There are 15 residues in the CDR3. Germline values: CDR1 SGHTA, CDR2 FQGTGA. Trimming left V 9 bases short and J 4 bases short, with 18 bases between.

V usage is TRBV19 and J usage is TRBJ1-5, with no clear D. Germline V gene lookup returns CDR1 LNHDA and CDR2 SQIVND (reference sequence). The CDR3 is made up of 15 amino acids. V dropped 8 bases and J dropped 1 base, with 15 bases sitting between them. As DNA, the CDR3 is TGTGCCAGTGGTCCAGTTCAGGCCAGCAATCAGCCCCAGCATTTT. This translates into CASGPVQASNQPQHF.

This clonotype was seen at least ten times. CDR3 in DNA: TGTGCCAGCGCTACAGACTCGTATTCACCCCTCCACTTT. Its protein is CASATDSYSPLHF. The rearrangement uses TRBV2 and TRBJ1-6; D is ambiguous. The CDR3 consists of 13 residues. V lost 8 bases to trimming and J lost 8 bases, with 13 bases between them. Germline-derived CDR1 and CDR2 are SNHLY and FYNNEI.

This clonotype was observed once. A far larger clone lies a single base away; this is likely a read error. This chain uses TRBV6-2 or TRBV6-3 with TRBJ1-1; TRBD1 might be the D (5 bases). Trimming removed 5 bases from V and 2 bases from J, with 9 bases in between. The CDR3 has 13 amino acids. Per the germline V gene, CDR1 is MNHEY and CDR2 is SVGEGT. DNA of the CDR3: TGTGCCAGCAGTAGACAGTTTAACACTGAAGCTTTCTTT. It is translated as CASSRQFNTEAFF.

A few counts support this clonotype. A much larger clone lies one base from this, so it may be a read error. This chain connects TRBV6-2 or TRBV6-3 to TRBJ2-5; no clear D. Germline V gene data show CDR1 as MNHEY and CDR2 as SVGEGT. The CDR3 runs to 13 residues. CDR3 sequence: CASLAQNQDTQYF. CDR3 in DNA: TGTGCCAGCTTAGCCCAGAACCAAGATACCCAGTACTTC.

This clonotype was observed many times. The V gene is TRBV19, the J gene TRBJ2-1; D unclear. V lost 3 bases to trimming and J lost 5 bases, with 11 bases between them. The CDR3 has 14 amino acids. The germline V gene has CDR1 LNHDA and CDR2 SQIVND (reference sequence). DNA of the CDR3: TGTGCCAGTAGTATCCTTTATCAAAACAATGAGCAGTTCTTC. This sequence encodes CASSILYQNNEQFF.

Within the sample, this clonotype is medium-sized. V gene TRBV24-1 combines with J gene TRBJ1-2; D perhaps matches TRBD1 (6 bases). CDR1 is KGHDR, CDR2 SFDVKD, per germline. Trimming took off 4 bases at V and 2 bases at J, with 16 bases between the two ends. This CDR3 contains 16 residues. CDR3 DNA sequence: TGTGCCACCAGTGACTCGGCACAGGGTCTGAACTATGGCTACACCTTC. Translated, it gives CATSDSAQGLNYGYTF.

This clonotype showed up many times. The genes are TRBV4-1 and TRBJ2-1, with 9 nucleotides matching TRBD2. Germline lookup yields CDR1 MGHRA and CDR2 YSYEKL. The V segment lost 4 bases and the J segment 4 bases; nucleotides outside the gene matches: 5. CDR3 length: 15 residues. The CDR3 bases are TGCGCCAGCAGCCCTAGCGGGGTTGGTTACAATGAGCAGTTCTTC. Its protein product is CASSPSGVGYNEQFF.

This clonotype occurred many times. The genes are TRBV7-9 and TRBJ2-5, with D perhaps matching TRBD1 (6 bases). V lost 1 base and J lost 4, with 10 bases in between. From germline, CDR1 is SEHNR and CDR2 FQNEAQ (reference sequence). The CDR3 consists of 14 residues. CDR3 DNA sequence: TGTGCCAGCAGCTTAGTACAGGGACGAGAGACCCAGTACTTC. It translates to CASSLVQGRETQYF.